This T cell receptor beta chain was obtained from a study of T cells in Graves' hyperthyroidism and ophthalmopathy. Overall study context: Peripheral blood was secured at the point of initial diagnosis, before any treatment. Whole-study results and caveats: Onset of ophthalmopathy came a median roughly 6.5 months after the model predicted it. Classification by a 13 V-J model distinguished ophthalmopathy from stable hyperthyroidism. Most clonotypes expanded in thyroid above 0.001 were likewise present in blood.

V shed 6 bases and J shed 5 bases, with 10 bases lying between them. The CDR3 has 12 residues. Germline CDR1 reads SGDLS; CDR2 reads YYNGEE. As concerns this clonotype: Its cognate antigen is unknown.

RNA transcripts yielded amplified TCR beta CDR3 regions. HTBI primers were used for first-round RT-PCR of the TCR CDR3. TCRdb called the multiplex PCR reads again in MiXCR, with one record for every CDR3 protein. This repertoire shows roughly 700,000 distinct CDR3 sequences, 17% found once; its top ten account for 15% to 17%. The chain has TRBV9 and TRBJ2-3; possibly TRBD2 for D (7 bases). The specimen sequenced was blood. The TCR was taken from a man aged 50-60 years with Graves' hyperthyroidism. As DNA, the CDR3 is TGTGCCAGCACAAGGGGGGGAGATACGCAGTATTTT. It codes for CASTRGGDTQYF.